These T cell receptor beta chains were read from a single sample in a study of identical twins. TCRdb reanalysed the 5' RACE reads using MiXCR and keeps one entry per CDR3 protein. The table has some 690,000 distinct CDR3 sequences, less than 25% seen once. These sequences were also reported in another study, on T cells expressing NK-cell markers.

The specimen sequenced was PBMCs. These receptors came from a woman aged 18-35 years in good health. Both conserved end residues are part of each CDR3. A D gene is named only where the DNA matches it firmly. Some rows have no size entry. The others give once, few or many, or a class for an expanded clone.

abundance: many
j_gene: TRBJ1-5
v_gene: TRBV20-1
d_gene: -
CDR3aa: CSARDQVRNQPQHF
CDR3nt: TGCAGTGCTAGAGATCAGGTTCGAAATCAGCCCCAGCATTTT

abundance: few
j_gene: TRBJ1-1
v_gene: TRBV6-1
d_gene: -
CDR3aa: CAGDRGRNTEAFF
CDR3nt: TGTGCCGGAGACAGAGGAAGGAACACTGAAGCTTTCTTT

abundance: many
j_gene: TRBJ2-3
v_gene: TRBV20-1
d_gene: -
CDR3aa: CSAPLGTLRTDTQYF
CDR3nt: TGCAGTGCTCCACTCGGGACCCTCCGCACAGATACGCAGTATTTT

abundance: many
j_gene: TRBJ1-1
v_gene: TRBV29-1
d_gene: -
CDR3aa: CSVGMNTEAFF
CDR3nt: TGCAGCGTTGGTATGAACACTGAAGCTTTCTTT

abundance: -
j_gene: TRBJ2-7
v_gene: TRBV5-1
d_gene: -
CDR3aa: CASSLGAGLDEQYF
CDR3nt: TGCGCCAGCAGCTTGGGCGCAGGGCTTGACGAGCAGTACTTC

abundance: -
j_gene: TRBJ2-1
v_gene: TRBV5-1
d_gene: -
CDR3aa: CASNPGLGSREQFF
CDR3nt: TGCGCCAGTAACCCGGGACTGGGGTCCCGGGAGCAGTTCTTC

abundance: -
j_gene: TRBJ1-6
v_gene: TRBV27
d_gene: -
CDR3aa: CASSFDSGANSPLHF
CDR3nt: TGTGCCAGCAGTTTCGATTCCGGAGCGAATTCACCCCTCCACTTT

abundance: -
j_gene: TRBJ2-3
v_gene: TRBV5-6
d_gene: TRBD2
CDR3aa: CASSFVRGGGPADTQYF
CDR3nt: TGTGCCAGCAGCTTTGTTCGGGGGGGAGGGCCCGCAGATACGCAGTATTTT

abundance: few
j_gene: TRBJ1-1
v_gene: TRBV5-1
d_gene: TRBD1
CDR3aa: CASSMTGQNTEAFF
CDR3nt: TGCGCCAGCAGCATGACAGGGCAGAACACTGAAGCTTTCTTT

abundance: many
j_gene: TRBJ2-3
v_gene: TRBV5-1
d_gene: -
CDR3aa: CASSLVVEDTQYF
CDR3nt: TGCGCCAGCAGCTTGGTTGTGGAAGATACGCAGTATTTT

abundance: few
j_gene: TRBJ1-5
v_gene: TRBV7-2
d_gene: TRBD1
CDR3aa: CASTLTRGPRGQPQHF
CDR3nt: TGTGCCAGCACCCTAACGAGGGGGCCTCGAGGCCAGCCCCAGCATTTT